The 6 T cell receptor beta chains below come from one sample, sequenced in a study of immune evolution from preneoplasia to lung adenocarcinoma. Clones were read by immunoSEQ multiplex PCR, and TCRdb kept only the in-frame ones, dropping some. The table records over 30,000 clones, roughly 71% of them present only once. Sample: FFPE invasive lung adenocarcinoma tissue. The receptor source for this set is a person between 60 and 69 years old with lung adenocarcinoma.

The V and J genes are TRBV30 and TRBJ1-4; D gene ambiguous. The V end lost 2 bases, the J end lost 5 bases, and 18 bases lay between the germline ends. There are 16 residues in the CDR3. Germline V gene lookup returns CDR1 GTSNPN and CDR2 SVGIG (reference sequence). In DNA form, the CDR3 reads TGTGCCTGGAGTCCCCCGAACACCTTTGGGAATGAAAAACTGTTTTTT. Residues: CAWSPPNTFGNEKLFF.

CDR3 nucleotides: TGCAGCGTCGCACAAACCAGATTGACAGTGGGGGAGACCCAGTACTTC. Protein product: CSVAQTRLTVGETQYF. The chain carries TRBV29-1 and TRBJ2-5, with D possibly matching TRBD1 (5 bases). The germline V gene encodes CDR1 SQVTM and CDR2 ANQGSEA. The ends were cut back, 6 bases at V and 5 bases at J, with 25 bases in the middle. This CDR3 comprises 16 residues.

The rearrangement joins TRBV4-1 to TRBJ1-4; 9 bases agree with TRBD1. V was pared by 5 bases and J by 2 bases, with 9 bases of the junction left unmatched. CDR1 and CDR2 from the germline V gene are MGHRA and YSYEKL. The CDR3 has 17 amino acids. The CDR3 sequence: CASSKTGGSNTNEKLFF. DNA for the CDR3: TGCGCCAGCAGCAAGACAGGGGGTAGTAATACTAATGAAAAACTGTTTTTT.

This chain uses TRBV28 with TRBJ1-1; D not resolved. Germline CDR1 is MDHEN and CDR2 is SYDVKM. V lost 6 bases and J 11 bases, leaving 16 bases between the germline ends. The CDR3 totals 12 residues. CDR3 DNA sequence: TGTGCCAGCAGCCCGCCGGGATTTGGGGCTTTCTTT. It codes for CASSPPGFGAFF.

The chain links TRBV28 to TRBJ2-1, with 8 nucleotides matching TRBD1. Unmatched junction bases numbered 4, after V lost 1 base and J lost 5 bases. CDR1 and CDR2 from the germline V gene are MDHEN and SYDVKM. This CDR3 is built from 15 residues. CDR3 sequence (DNA): TGTGCCAGCAGTTTATTGGACAGGGCAAACAATGAGCAGTTCTTC. The encoded protein is CASSLLDRANNEQFF. Variable domain in full (rest from reference TRBV28 and TRBJ2-1): DVKVTQSSRYLVKRTGEKVFLECVQDMDHENMFWYRQDPGLGLRLIYFSYDVKMKEKGDIPEGYSVSREKKERFSLILESASTNQTSMYLCASSLLDRANNEQFFGPGTRLTVL.

The chain links TRBV5-1 to TRBJ2-2; a weak D match, TRBD1 (7 bases). The CDR3 is 16 amino acids. Deletions cut 4 bases from V and 5 bases from J, with 18 bases between. Per germline, CDR1 SGHRS and CDR2 YFSETQ. CDR3 loop: CASSAPQGTWTGELFF. CDR3 bases: TGCGCCAGCAGCGCCCCACAGGGGACTTGGACCGGGGAGCTGTTTTTT.